These 21 T cell receptor beta chains came from one sample sequenced in a study of blood T cell repertoires in COVID-19. Sequencing used immunoSEQ multiplex PCR; TCRdb keeps in-frame clones, though not all of them. In the table there are about 220,000 clones, about 91% of which are singletons. Material: PBMCs or T cells enriched from blood (not recorded which). The origin of the receptors is a woman between 45 and 65 years old with acute COVID-19.

The chain employs TRBV11-2 and TRBJ2-7; TRBD2 agrees at 12 bases. From germline, CDR1 is SGHAT and CDR2 FQNNGV. The CDR3 sequence is 17 residues long. V gave up 0 bases and J gave up 5 bases; unmatched junction bases: 8. The DNA for the CDR3 is TGTGCCAGCAGCTTAGATGGGCTAGCGGGAGGGCCCAACGAGCAGTACTTC. Translated, it gives CASSLDGLAGGPNEQYF.

The rearrangement links TRBV5-6 to TRBJ1-3; 9 bases line up with TRBD1. After removal of 4 bases from V and 7 bases from J, the junction contained 9 bases not matched to a gene. CDR3 length equals 15 residues. Germline V gene lookup returns CDR1 SGHDT and CDR2 YYEEEE. The CDR3 sequence is CASSPNRGLRNTIYF. CDR3 in DNA: TGTGCCAGCAGCCCCAACAGGGGGCTAAGGAACACCATATATTTT.

DNA for the CDR3: TGTGCCAGCAGTGTCCTAGGACAGGGGCGAACCTACGAGCAGTACTTC. This gives the protein CASSVLGQGRTYEQYF. The chain carries TRBV2 and TRBJ2-7; TRBD1 agrees at 9 bases. Per the germline V gene, CDR1 is SNHLY and CDR2 is FYNNEI. With V trimmed by 4 bases and J by 2 bases, 9 bases remained unmatched. There are 16 residues in the CDR3.

Only one count was recorded for this clone. The gene calls are TRBV6-5 and TRBJ1-4; a weak D match, TRBD1 (6 bases). This CDR3 is 15 amino acids long. Germline V lookup: CDR1 MNHEY, CDR2 SVGAGI. Trimming shortened V by 6 bases and J by 4 bases, and 15 bases separated the two germline ends. CDR3 nucleotides: TGTGCCAGCAGCCTAGGGGACACGTTTAATGAAAAACTGTTTTTT. Protein product: CASSLGDTFNEKLFF.

The rearrangement joins TRBV9 to TRBJ2-5; 14 bases agree with TRBD2. In germline, CDR1 is SGDLS, CDR2 YYNGEE. V lost 4 bases, J lost 6 bases, and 8 bases stayed unmatched. This CDR3 region has 16 residues. CDR3 sequence (DNA): TGTGCCAGCAGCTTTGGGACTAGCGGGAGCGGGAAGACCCAGTACTTC. Its translation: CASSFGTSGSGKTQYF.

The chain uses TRBV4-1 and TRBJ2-7; 9 nucleotides agree with TRBD2. There are 16 residues in the CDR3. Looked up from germline, CDR1 is MGHRA and CDR2 is YSYEKL. Trimming at V came to 4 bases and at J to 0 bases, leaving 7 bases not matched to a gene. This CDR3 reads CASSRGLALSSYEQYF. As DNA, the CDR3 is TGCGCCAGCAGCCGAGGACTAGCGTTGAGCTCCTACGAGCAGTACTTC.

This chain links TRBV24-1 with TRBJ1-1; TRBD1 matches 8 bases. Losses at the gene ends were 5 bases for V and 1 base for J; bases not matched to a gene: 2. The CDR3 runs to 14 residues. The germline gives CDR1 KGHDR, CDR2 SFDVKD. CDR3 amino acids: CATSGTGGNTEAFF. The CDR3 region has the DNA TGTGCCACCAGTGGAACAGGGGGGAACACTGAAGCTTTCTTT.

V usage is TRBV28 and J usage is TRBJ2-7; no definite D call. The V gene lost 7 bases and the J gene lost 1 base, with 11 bases spanning the gap. CDR3 length: 13 residues. The germline V gene has CDR1 MDHEN and CDR2 SYDVKM. CDR3 sequence (DNA): TGTGCCAGCAATACCCCAGTATCCTACGAGCAGTACTTC. This translates into CASNTPVSYEQYF. Full variable domain (rest looked up from reference TRBV28 and TRBJ2-7): DVKVTQSSRYLVKRTGEKVFLECVQDMDHENMFWYRQDPGLGLRLIYFSYDVKMKEKGDIPEGYSVSREKKERFSLILESASTNQTSMYLCASNTPVSYEQYFGPGTRLTVT.

This clone has only one observation. The chain has TRBV27 and TRBJ1-5; perhaps TRBD1 as D (6 bases). CDR3 length: 16 amino acids. Germline V lookup: CDR1 MNHEY, CDR2 SMNVEV (reference sequence). V gave up 3 bases and J gave up 7 bases, with 19 bases separating them. CDR3 coding DNA: TGTGCCAGCAGTTTTGTCGTAGGGGGTATAGTACAGCCCCAGCATTTT. It yields the protein CASSFVVGGIVQPQHF.

The rearrangement links TRBV5-1 to TRBJ2-7, with 9 bases identical to TRBD2. V lost 3 bases and J lost 5; bases outside the gene matches: 12. The CDR3 is 16 residues long. Germline CDR1 and CDR2: SGHRS and YFSETQ. The CDR3 sequence: CASSSRPSGIKDEQYF. The CDR3 DNA reads as TGCGCCAGCAGCTCGAGGCCTAGCGGGATCAAAGACGAGCAGTACTTC.

This chain connects TRBV28 to TRBJ1-6; D is unresolved. The CDR3 has 16 residues. V gave up 6 bases and J gave up 0 bases, with 12 bases separating them. Germline V gene data show CDR1 as MDHEN and CDR2 as SYDVKM. CDR3 coding DNA: TGTGCCAGCAGACGCCGACGGAGCTCCTATAATTCACCCCTCCACTTT. Amino acids: CASRRRRSSYNSPLHF.

V gene TRBV19 combines with J gene TRBJ1-5, with D possibly being TRBD1 (6 bases). The V and J ends lost 5 bases and 9 bases respectively, with 17 bases between them. Per the germline V gene, CDR1 is LNHDA and CDR2 is SQIVND (reference sequence). This CDR3 has 14 residues. CDR3 residues: CASSLGARSLPQHF. The CDR3 DNA follows: TGTGCCAGTAGTTTGGGGGCAAGGTCGCTGCCCCAGCATTTT.

The chain joins TRBV4-1 to TRBJ1-2, with D possibly TRBD1 on 5 matching bases. V gave up 8 bases and J gave up 7 bases, with 20 bases separating them. The CDR3 runs 14 residues. CDR1 is MGHRA and CDR2 is YSYEKL in the germline V gene. The CDR3 sequence: CASSPTEGFSGYTF. The CDR3 bases are TGCGCCAGCTCACCTACGGAGGGGTTTAGTGGCTACACCTTC.

The rearrangement uses TRBV19 and TRBJ2-1; 12 bases map to TRBD2. The CDR3 has 15 amino acids. Germline V gene data show CDR1 as LNHDA and CDR2 as SQIVND (reference sequence). V trimming: 8 bases; J trimming: 3 bases; junction bases outside the gene matches: 5. CDR3 in amino acids: CASSSGRAFYNEQFF. The CDR3, as DNA: TGTGCCAGTTCTAGCGGGAGGGCCTTCTACAATGAGCAGTTCTTC.

The chain combines TRBV19 with TRBJ1-5, with 9 positions matching TRBD1. After removal of 5 bases from V and 6 bases from J, the junction contained 8 bases not matched to a gene. The CDR3 consists of 15 residues. In germline, CDR1 is LNHDA, CDR2 SQIVND (reference sequence). For the CDR3, the DNA is TGTGCCAGTAGTGCTAACAGGGGGCCAAGTCAGCCCCAGCATTTT. Translated, it gives CASSANRGPSQPQHF.

The V gene is TRBV28, the J gene TRBJ2-7; perhaps TRBD2 as D (5 bases). This CDR3 is 12 amino acids long. The V end was cut by 6 bases, the J end by 5 bases, with 11 bases between. Germline V gene data show CDR1 as MDHEN and CDR2 as SYDVKM. CDR3 DNA: TGTGCCAGCAGACTCCGGGGTAACGAGCAGTACTTC. Its protein is CASRLRGNEQYF.

The chain recombines TRBV5-1 with TRBJ2-2; possible D gene TRBD1, 5 bases. Germline assignment: CDR1 SGHRS and CDR2 YFSETQ. V shed 2 bases and J shed 6 bases, with 14 bases lying between them. This CDR3 has 15 residues. CDR3 residues: CASSLGAEFPGELFF. Written as DNA, the CDR3 is TGCGCCAGCAGCTTAGGGGCGGAGTTCCCCGGGGAGCTGTTTTTT.

V and J are TRBV3-1 (or the pseudogene TRBV3-2) and TRBJ1-5, with 8 positions matching TRBD1. CDR1 and CDR2 from the germline V gene are LGHDT and YNNKEL (reference sequence). The junction had 3 bases not matched to a gene; V was cut back by 2 bases and J by 0 bases. This CDR3 region has 16 residues. The CDR3 DNA follows: TGTGCCAGCAGCCAACAAGGGACAGGTAGCAATCAGCCCCAGCATTTT. This encodes CASSQQGTGSNQPQHF.

The V and J genes are TRBV9 and TRBJ2-7; a weak D match, TRBD1 (6 bases). From germline, CDR1 is SGDLS and CDR2 YYNGEE. With 1 base removed from V and 0 bases from J, the gap between germline ends came to 11 bases. The CDR3 loop spans 15 amino acids. The CDR3 region is CASSVSQDSSYEQYF. CDR3 nucleotide sequence: TGTGCCAGCAGCGTAAGTCAGGACAGCTCCTACGAGCAGTACTTC.

This chain uses TRBV7-2 with TRBJ2-2; weak D call: TRBD1 (6 bases). The CDR3 covers 15 residues. Germline assignment: CDR1 SGHTA and CDR2 FQGNSA. Trimming left V 5 bases short and J 2 bases short, with 12 bases between. Here the CDR3 reads CASSLLGHNTGELFF. As DNA, the CDR3 is TGTGCCAGCAGCCTATTGGGACACAACACCGGGGAGCTGTTTTTT.

The J gene is TRBJ2-4, the V gene TRBV6-1; no clear D. This CDR3 is built from 11 residues. Germline V gene lookup returns CDR1 MNHNS and CDR2 SASEGT. Deletions cut 3 bases from V and 9 bases from J, with 6 bases between. For the CDR3, the DNA is TGTGCCAGCAGTGATGGCGGCATTCAGTACTTC. This sequence encodes CASSDGGIQYF.